These 10 T cell receptor beta chains were sequenced from one sample in a study of STAT5B mutations in CD4+ large granular lymphocyte leukemia. Sequencing was performed with immunoSEQ multiplex PCR; in TCRdb, only in-frame clones are kept and a portion is missing. The repertoire consists of about 33,000 clones, with approximately 81% occurring once and the leading ten covering 0.29%. The sample taken for sequencing was CD4+ T cells from blood buffy coats. These receptors all come from a human donor in good health.

The chain uses TRBV6-5 and TRBJ1-1, with D possibly matching TRBD1 (5 bases). CDR1 is MNHEY, CDR2 SVGAGI, per germline. This CDR3 contains 15 residues. With 5 bases removed from V and 4 bases from J, the gap between germline ends came to 17 bases. The CDR3 coding sequence is TGTGCCAGCAGTAAGGCGACACAGGTCGGCACTGAAGCTTTCTTT. The encoded protein is CASSKATQVGTEAFF.

The chain joins TRBV19 to TRBJ1-4; tentatively, D is TRBD1 (5 bases). CDR3 length: 16 residues. Germline V gene lookup returns CDR1 LNHDA and CDR2 SQIVND (reference sequence). Trimming shortened V by 8 bases and J by 0 bases, and 16 bases separated the two germline ends. DNA of the CDR3: TGTGCCAGTGGGAAAACGGGGGGTGCAACTAATGAAAAACTGTTTTTT. Translation gives CASGKTGGATNEKLFF.

The V gene is TRBV11-3, the J gene TRBJ2-1, with D possibly being TRBD2 (5 bases). The CDR3 spans 15 residues. V gave up 3 bases and J gave up 2 bases, with 11 bases separating them. Germline values: CDR1 SGHNT, CDR2 YENEEA. Here the CDR3 DNA reads TGTGCCAGCAGCTTCACTACCGGGACCTACAATGAGCAGTTCTTC. It is translated as CASSFTTGTYNEQFF. Drawing the rest from reference TRBV11-3 and TRBJ2-1, the complete variable domain is EAGVVQSPRYKIIEKKQPVAFWCNPISGHNTLYWYLQNLGQGPELLIRYENEEAVDDSQLPKDRFSAERLKGVDSTLKIQPAELGDSAVYLCASSFTTGTYNEQFFGPGTRLTVL.

This clone was detected a few times. The J gene is TRBJ2-2, the V gene TRBV5-1; D not certain. The CDR3 contains 14 residues. The V gene's germline CDR1 is SGHRS and CDR2 YFSETQ. Trimming pared 0 bases from V and 4 bases from J, leaving 7 bases between. For the CDR3, the DNA is TGCGCCAGCAGCTTGGCCGCTGCCACCGGGGAGCTGTTTTTT. This encodes CASSLAAATGELFF.

This clone appeared once. The CDR3 here is CASSLDRARAEAFF. CDR3 sequence (DNA): TGTGCCAGCAGCCTGGACAGGGCAAGGGCTGAAGCTTTCTTT. The J gene is TRBJ1-1, the V gene TRBV6-6; 8 bases match TRBD1. The CDR3 is 14 amino acids. Germline assignment: CDR1 MNHNY and CDR2 SVGAGI (reference sequence). Trimming at V came to 6 bases and at J to 6 bases, leaving 9 bases not matched to a gene.

The CDR3 is CAWTSLGQSSYEQYF. The CDR3 DNA reads TGTGCCTGGACCTCCCTTGGACAGAGTTCCTACGAGCAGTACTTC. The V and J genes are TRBV30 and TRBJ2-5; D possibly corresponds to TRBD1 (6 bases). Near its end, the DNA agrees better with TRBJ2-7, so the J call may be wrong. This CDR3 contains 15 residues. Germline V gives CDR1 GTSNPN, CDR2 SVGIG (reference sequence).

V gene TRBV2 combines with J gene TRBJ1-4; a weak D match, TRBD1 (6 bases). Germline V gene sequence: CDR1 SNHLY, CDR2 FYNNEI. The CDR3 has 13 residues. Trimming shortened V by 8 bases and J by 12 bases, and 19 bases separated the two germline ends. CDR3 loop: CASGGGNEQELFF. As DNA, the CDR3 is TGTGCCAGCGGAGGGGGTAATGAACAGGAACTGTTTTTT.

V is TRBV5-4 and J is TRBJ2-1; no firm D call. Germline values: CDR1 SGHNT, CDR2 YYREEE (reference sequence). The germline V and J ends were trimmed by 2 bases and 9 bases, with 12 bases remaining between them. CDR3 length: 13 amino acids. The CDR3 nucleotides read TGTGCCAGCAGCTTTGGTGTTAGTAGTGAGCAGTTCTTC. It translates to CASSFGVSSEQFF.

This clone came up once. V gene TRBV30 combines with J gene TRBJ2-7, with D possibly called TRBD1 or TRBD2 (5 bases each). The CDR3 extends over 15 amino acids. Germline V gives CDR1 GTSNPN, CDR2 SVGIG (reference sequence). Trimming took 5 bases from V and 4 from J, leaving 21 bases between them. CDR3 nucleotides: TGTGCCTGGGACTACAGGAGCATAAAGACTTACGAGCAGTACTTC. It codes for CAWDYRSIKTYEQYF.

The V gene is TRBV30, the J gene TRBJ1-3; D is ambiguous. CDR1 and CDR2 (germline): GTSNPN, SVGIG (reference sequence). Trimming cost V 4 bases and J 7 bases, with 11 bases left between them. The CDR3 is 12 residues long. CDR3 coding DNA: TGTGCCTGGACCCCGGGAGGGAACACCATATATTTT. The encoded protein is CAWTPGGNTIYF.